Below, 30 T cell receptor beta chains from the same sample are listed, as sequenced in a study of shared T cell receptors in the human thymus. Assay: immunoSEQ multiplex PCR; the TCRdb copy retains only in-frame clones and omits some. The sample records about 380,000 clones, more than 85% being singletons. The specimen was thymocytes. The receptors here all came from a human donor.

V is TRBV19 and J is TRBJ2-3; 14 nucleotides match TRBD2. Trimming cost V 3 bases and J 1 base; bases outside gene matches: 3. CDR1 and CDR2 (germline): LNHDA, SQIVND (reference sequence). CDR3 length: 17 residues. CDR3 bases: TGTGCCAGTAGTATTTCGACTAGCGGGAGGGGCACAGATACGCAGTATTTT. Protein sequence: CASSISTSGRGTDTQYF. Filled out from reference TRBV19 and TRBJ2-3, the complete variable domain reads DGGITQSPKYLFRKEGQNVTLSCEQNLNHDAMYWYRQDPGQGLRLIYYSQIVNDFQKGDIAEGYSVSREKKESFPLTVTSAQKNPTAFYLCASSISTSGRGTDTQYFGPGTRLTVL.

The rearrangement uses TRBV5-1 and TRBJ1-2; 8 bases match TRBD1. Germline lookup yields CDR1 SGHRS and CDR2 YFSETQ. The CDR3 runs to 13 residues. Trimming took 4 bases from V and 8 from J; bases not matched to a gene: 7. CDR3 DNA: TGCGCCAGCAGCCCAACAGGGGGTCAAGGCTACACCTTC. Amino acids: CASSPTGGQGYTF.

The chain has TRBV11-2 and TRBJ2-1; TRBD2 matches at 16 bases. Losses at the gene ends were 0 bases for V and 4 bases for J; bases not matched to a gene: 9. Germline values: CDR1 SGHAT, CDR2 FQNNGV. The CDR3 totals 20 residues. The CDR3, as DNA: TGTGCCAGCAGCTTAGAAGAGGGGACTAGCGGGAGGGTAATGTACAATGAGCAGTTCTTC. Translating gives CASSLEEGTSGRVMYNEQFF.

This clone was counted a single time. The V gene is TRBV2, the J gene TRBJ2-7; D gene ambiguous. Trimming pared 8 bases from V and 3 bases from J, leaving 23 bases between. Germline V gene sequence: CDR1 SNHLY, CDR2 FYNNEI. There are 16 residues in the CDR3. DNA of the CDR3: TGTGCCAGCGGGTGGCCGGCACGATCCCGGCACTACGAGCAGTACTTC. Translated: CASGWPARSRHYEQYF.

The chain is built from TRBV7-2 and TRBJ1-2, with TRBD1 identical over 7 bases. CDR3 length equals 14 residues. Germline-derived CDR1 and CDR2 are SGHTA and FQGNSA. The junction had 5 bases not matched to a gene; V was cut back by 0 bases and J by 7 bases. CDR3 sequence: CASSLAGTDLGYTF. DNA for the CDR3: TGTGCCAGCAGCTTAGCTGGGACAGACCTTGGCTACACCTTC.

The chain is built from TRBV5-6 and TRBJ2-1, with 9 bases identical to TRBD2. Trimming at V came to 0 bases and at J to 1 base, leaving 11 bases not matched to a gene. Germline V gives CDR1 SGHDT, CDR2 YYEEEE. This CDR3 region has 19 residues. The DNA of the CDR3 is TGTGCCAGCAGCTTGGGGGACCAGAGGACTAGCGTATCCTACAATGAGCAGTTCTTC. Its translation: CASSLGDQRTSVSYNEQFF.

J is TRBJ1-2 and V is TRBV5-4, with D maybe TRBD1 (5 bases). Germline V lookup: CDR1 SGHNT, CDR2 YYREEE (reference sequence). The CDR3 is 16 amino acids. The V end was cut by 4 bases, the J end by 1 base, with 17 bases between. CDR3 DNA: TGTGCCAGCAGCGCTGAAACGGGGCCACTTAACTATGGCTACACCTTC. Translation: CASSAETGPLNYGYTF.

The chain uses TRBV6-7 and TRBJ2-5; 7 bases agree with TRBD1. TRBV6-7 is identified as an open reading frame with a role that is uncertain. V was pared by 2 bases and J by 6 bases, with 9 bases of the junction left unmatched. The CDR3 contains 15 residues. The chain's CDR3 is CASSYTGVGLKTQYF. The CDR3, as DNA: TGTGCCAGCAGTTACACAGGGGTTGGATTAAAGACCCAGTACTTC.

The J gene is TRBJ2-7, the V gene TRBV5-6, with 10 bases that match TRBD1. V was pared by 4 bases and J by 2 bases, with 6 bases of the junction left unmatched. This CDR3 region has 15 residues. Germline CDR1 is SGHDT and CDR2 is YYEEEE. The CDR3: CASSTGGTGAYEQYF. The CDR3 DNA reads as TGTGCCAGCAGCACCGGAGGGACAGGGGCCTACGAGCAGTACTTC.

This rearrangement joins TRBV6-5 to TRBJ1-5, with D unclear. Per the germline V gene, CDR1 is MNHEY and CDR2 is SVGAGI. Deletions cut 7 bases from V and 1 base from J, with 11 bases between. This CDR3 contains 14 residues. This CDR3 is CASKPGGSNQPQHF. The CDR3 DNA reads TGTGCCAGCAAACCTGGAGGAAGCAATCAGCCCCAGCATTTT.

V usage is TRBV5-6 and J usage is TRBJ1-5; 7 nucleotides line up with TRBD1. The CDR3 extends over 13 amino acids. CDR1 is SGHDT, CDR2 YYEEEE, per germline. Germline trimming cut 0 bases from V and 7 bases from J; bases unmatched to any gene: 1. Written as DNA, the CDR3 is TGTGCCAGCAGCTTGGAGGGGGCCCAGCCCCAGCATTTT. It yields the protein CASSLEGAQPQHF. Using reference TRBV5-6 and TRBJ1-5 for the parts outside the CDR3, the full variable domain is DAGVTQSPTHLIKTRGQQVTLRCSPKSGHDTVSWYQQALGQGPQFIFQYYEEEERQRGNFPDRFSGHQFPNYSSELNVNALLLGDSALYLCASSLEGAQPQHFGDGTRLSIL.

The chain combines TRBV28 with TRBJ1-5; weak D call: TRBD1 (6 bases). CDR1 is MDHEN and CDR2 is SYDVKM in the germline V gene. V dropped 3 bases and J dropped 0 bases, with 15 bases sitting between them. This CDR3 spans 17 amino acids. CDR3 DNA sequence: TGTGCCAGCAGTTTTGGTCGTGAGGGGGATAGCAATCAGCCCCAGCATTTT. Translation: CASSFGREGDSNQPQHF.

The chain links TRBV14 to TRBJ2-3; TRBD2 aligns across 10 bases. CDR1 is SGHDN and CDR2 is FVKESK in the germline V gene. The CDR3 loop spans 20 amino acids. V trimming: 0 bases; J trimming: 4 bases; junction bases outside the gene matches: 16. DNA for the CDR3: TGTGCCAGCAGCCAAGATTCGCGGGCTAGCGGGAGCCCCGAGGCAGATACGCAGTATTTT. Its protein is CASSQDSRASGSPEADTQYF.

J is TRBJ2-4 and V is TRBV15; a weak D match, TRBD2 (5 bases). Germline lookup yields CDR1 LNHNV and CDR2 YYDKDF (reference sequence). Trimming pared 0 bases from V and 7 bases from J, leaving 16 bases between. The CDR3 totals 16 residues. CDR3 bases: TGTGCCACCAGCAGAGATCTGGGGAGTGAGTCGAACATTCAGTACTTC. This codes for CATSRDLGSESNIQYF.

The chain uses TRBV13 and TRBJ2-7; 8 positions agree with TRBD1. V shed 5 bases and J 0 bases; nucleotides not matched to a gene: 9. This CDR3 spans 16 amino acids. Looked up from germline, CDR1 is PRHDT and CDR2 is FYEKMQ (reference sequence). The CDR3 spells CASSPPGQGLSYEQYF. In DNA form, the CDR3 reads TGTGCCAGCAGCCCCCCCGGACAGGGCCTCTCCTACGAGCAGTACTTC.

The rearrangement joins TRBV7-2 to TRBJ2-1; D perhaps matches TRBD2 (5 bases). Trimming took 3 bases from V and 7 from J, leaving 19 bases between them. Germline V gives CDR1 SGHTA, CDR2 FQGNSA. The CDR3 spans 16 residues. CDR3 sequence: CASSFTKRTVENEQFF. CDR3 coding DNA: TGTGCCAGCAGCTTCACAAAGCGGACGGTGGAGAATGAGCAGTTCTTC.

In its sample, this clone was seen once. The chain couples TRBV27 to TRBJ1-4; 9 bases align to TRBD1. V dropped 3 bases and J dropped 1; count of bases not matched to a gene: 12. CDR3 size: 19 residues. Germline V gene sequence: CDR1 MNHEY, CDR2 SMNVEV (reference sequence). CDR3 sequence reads: CASSFRRTGEVLTNEKLFF. For the CDR3, the DNA is TGTGCCAGCAGTTTCCGACGGACAGGGGAGGTTCTAACTAATGAAAAACTGTTTTTT.

The rearrangement joins TRBV4-2 to TRBJ2-1; 9 nucleotides line up with TRBD2. V shed 1 base and J 4 bases; nucleotides not matched to a gene: 2. Germline V lookup: CDR1 LGHNA, CDR2 YNFKEQ. This CDR3 has 15 residues. The CDR3 sequence is CASSQVLAGYNEQFF. The DNA of the CDR3 is TGTGCCAGCAGCCAAGTGCTAGCGGGGTACAATGAGCAGTTCTTC.

This sequence joins TRBV28 and TRBJ1-4, with no clear D. V was shortened by 8 bases and J by 7 bases, with 11 bases between the two germline ends. This CDR3 comprises 12 residues. CDR1 and CDR2 (germline): MDHEN, SYDVKM. CDR3 DNA: TGTGCCAGCCGGACGCAAAGTGAAAAACTGTTTTTT. Amino acids: CASRTQSEKLFF.

The chain joins TRBV6-6 to TRBJ1-5, with a possible D match to TRBD1 (5 bases). Deletions cut 3 bases from V and 5 bases from J, with 14 bases between. Germline CDR1 and CDR2: MNHNY and SVGAGI (reference sequence). The CDR3 totals 15 residues. CDR3 coding DNA: TGTGCCAGCAGTTATAACCCCAGGGTCGATCAGCCCCAGCATTTT. Translation gives CASSYNPRVDQPQHF.

This clone was observed a few times. The V call is TRBV2, the J call TRBJ2-7, with D possibly matching TRBD1 (5 bases). CDR1 is SNHLY, CDR2 FYNNEI, per germline. The V end lost 6 bases, the J end lost 0 bases, and 15 bases lay between the germline ends. The CDR3 is 15 residues long. The CDR3 spells CASSQRQSPSYEQYF. Here the CDR3 DNA reads TGTGCCAGCAGCCAAAGACAGAGCCCCTCCTACGAGCAGTACTTC.

The chain recombines TRBV21-1 with TRBJ2-5; the D call in the table, TRBD2, was not verified against the DNA. TRBV21-1 corresponds to a pseudogene. This CDR3 contains 21 residues. CDR3 nucleotide sequence: TGTGCCAGCAGCAAAGATGAAAGGGTGGGTAGCGGGAGGTTTACCCAAGAGACCCAGTACTTC. As protein: CASSKDERVGSGRFTQETQYF.

V gene TRBV5-1 combines with J gene TRBJ2-3, with 7 bases aligning to TRBD1. CDR3 length: 15 residues. The ends lost 2 bases at V and 1 base at J; junction bases unmatched: 4. Germline CDR1 reads SGHRS; CDR2 reads YFSETQ. This CDR3 is CASSLDRVGTDTQYF. DNA for the CDR3: TGCGCCAGCAGCTTAGACAGGGTGGGCACAGATACGCAGTATTTT.

V usage is TRBV28 and J usage is TRBJ2-1; 13 bases line up with TRBD2. The CDR3 has 21 residues. J lost 3 bases, V lost 6 bases, and 20 bases had no gene match. Germline V CDR1 and CDR2: MDHEN, SYDVKM. The CDR3 protein is CASRRFGIGTSGMRVYNEQFF. The CDR3 DNA is TGTGCCAGCAGGAGGTTCGGTATTGGGACTAGCGGGATGAGGGTCTACAATGAGCAGTTCTTC.

This chain joins TRBV6-1 and TRBJ1-1; 7 bases are shared with TRBD1. Trimming removed 2 bases from V and 0 bases from J; junction bases left unmatched: 6. Germline lookup yields CDR1 MNHNS and CDR2 SASEGT. The CDR3 runs 16 residues. DNA of the CDR3: TGTGCCAGCAGTGAAAGGGACAGCTCTATGAACACTGAAGCTTTCTTT. It yields the protein CASSERDSSMNTEAFF.

The chain joins TRBV28 to TRBJ1-2; D call uncertain. Trimming left V 0 bases short and J 4 bases short, with 15 bases between. The CDR3 runs to 16 residues. Looked up from germline, CDR1 is MDHEN and CDR2 is SYDVKM. The CDR3, as DNA: TGTGCCAGCAGTTTATGCATAGGCAGAGTGACCTATGGCTACACCTTC. It yields the protein CASSLCIGRVTYGYTF.

This chain links TRBV10-1 with TRBJ2-3, with 8 bases identical to TRBD2. The CDR3 consists of 14 residues. Germline trimming cut 10 bases from V and 5 bases from J; bases unmatched to any gene: 11. Per germline, CDR1 WNHNN and CDR2 SYGVQD (reference sequence). CDR3 loop: CATAGSGRGDTQYF. DNA for the CDR3: TGCGCCACCGCCGGGAGCGGGAGAGGAGATACGCAGTATTTT.

J is TRBJ2-7 and V is TRBV11-2; D ambiguous. This CDR3 spans 15 amino acids. Germline CDR1 and CDR2: SGHAT and FQNNGV. Trimming removed 6 bases at V and 2 bases at J, with 17 bases between. Written as DNA, the CDR3 is TGTGCCAGCAGTCTAAATAATAATAGCCCCTACGAGCAGTACTTC. Its translation: CASSLNNNSPYEQYF.

The chain carries TRBV1 and TRBJ2-7; the table's TRBD2 call for D was not verified on the DNA. TRBV1 is labeled a pseudogene. The CDR3 runs 17 residues. CDR3 nucleotide sequence: TGCACCAGCAGCCAAGATCTCGAGACCAGCGGACGCTACGAGCAGTACTTC. Its translation: CTSSQDLETSGRYEQYF.

The V and J genes are TRBV18 and TRBJ2-5; TRBD1 matches at 7 bases. Germline V gene sequence: CDR1 KGHSH, CDR2 LQKENI. The V gene end was trimmed by 6 bases and the J gene end by 4 bases; junction bases not matched to a gene: 2. The CDR3 extends over 12 amino acids. This CDR3 is CASSRDRETQYF. The CDR3 bases are TGTGCCAGCTCTCGGGACAGAGAGACCCAGTACTTC.